The 16 T cell receptor beta chains in this list originate from one sample, sequenced in a study of spatial heterogeneity in lung cancer. Overall study results and limits: Higher tumor mutation counts went along with higher counts of expanded intratumoral alpha and beta TCRs.

No antigen is known for these receptors. TCRdb reprocessed the 5' RACE reads via MiXCR and lists one record per CDR3 protein. Of some 6,900 distinct CDR3 sequences in the sample, 10% to 15% are singletons; the top ten hold 20% to 25%. The time point here: sample taken at primary tumor resection. This sample comprised lung tumor tissue, obtained at surgery. All receptors derive from a male donor with early-stage non-small cell lung cancer.

By share, this clonotype ranks as medium-sized. Since the library was made to target alpha chains, this beta chain is a stray read and its abundance is not meaningful. This chain links TRBV10-3 with TRBJ2-7; D tentatively fits TRBD1 or TRBD2 (5 bases each). This CDR3 has 15 residues. Germline V gene sequence: CDR1 ENHRY, CDR2 SYGVKD. The V end was cut by 4 bases, the J end by 0 bases, with 13 bases between. The CDR3 coding sequence is TGTGCCATCAGTGTAATGGGACCGAACTCCTACGAGCAGTACTTC. Amino acid sequence: CAISVMGPNSYEQYF.

Note on this clonotype: The library was designed around alpha chains, so this beta chain is a stray read whose abundance carries little weight. The genes are TRBV24-1 and TRBJ2-3, with D possibly TRBD2 on 6 matching bases. V was shortened by 4 bases and J by 2 bases, with 15 bases between the two germline ends. Germline V lookup: CDR1 KGHDR, CDR2 SFDVKD. The CDR3 is made up of 16 amino acids. The CDR3 is CATSDPTPGDTDTQYF. In nucleotides, the CDR3 is TGTGCCACCAGTGACCCCACCCCGGGAGACACAGATACGCAGTATTTT.

This clonotype is labeled as medium-sized. This beta chain came through as a stray read in a library set up for alpha chains, and its size says little. This rearrangement joins TRBV7-2 to TRBJ1-5, with D possibly being TRBD1 (6 bases). Germline V gene sequence: CDR1 SGHTA, CDR2 FQGNSA. This CDR3 has 13 residues. Trimming left V 1 base short and J 5 bases short, with 6 bases between. In DNA form, the CDR3 reads TGTGCCAGCAGCTTAGGACAGGATCAGCCCCAGCATTTT. Its protein is CASSLGQDQPQHF.

In its sample, this clonotype ranks as medium-sized (0.01 to 0.1%). This beta chain was picked up by a library intended for alpha chains and is off target, so its count carries little meaning. The chain carries TRBV7-2 and TRBJ2-1, with 9 bases aligning to TRBD2. V gave up 4 bases and J gave up 9 bases; unmatched junction bases: 10. The CDR3 spans 15 residues. Germline CDR1 reads SGHTA; CDR2 reads FQGNSA. The DNA for the CDR3 is TGTGCCAGCAGCTCAACTAGCGGGCCCCTTATTGAGCAGTTCTTC. Protein product: CASSSTSGPLIEQFF.

This clonotype was detected ten times or more. This beta chain appears as a stray read in a library generated for alpha chains; its size is not informative. V is TRBV7-6 and J is TRBJ2-3, with 8 bases identical to TRBD2. The ends lost 4 bases at V and 7 bases at J; junction bases unmatched: 16. The CDR3 totals 17 residues. The germline V gene has CDR1 SGHVS and CDR2 FNYEAQ. This CDR3 reads CASSSSRTSGDYYTQYF. CDR3 nucleotides: TGTGCCAGCAGCTCCTCCAGAACTAGCGGTGATTACTATACGCAGTATTTT.

By sample share, this clonotype is large. This beta chain lies outside the target of a library built for alpha chains; its clone size means little. The V and J genes are TRBV5-6 and TRBJ2-7; no firm D call. CDR1 and CDR2 (germline): SGHDT, YYEEEE. The ends were cut back, 2 bases at V and 0 bases at J, with 6 bases in the middle. CDR3 length equals 13 residues. The CDR3 spells CASSFTVSYEQYF. As DNA, the CDR3 is TGTGCCAGCAGCTTTACAGTCTCCTACGAGCAGTACTTC.

Many counts were recorded for this clonotype. The library was prepared for alpha chains; this beta chain is a stray read, so its frequency means little. This chain uses TRBV5-1 with TRBJ2-6; 7 nucleotides line up with TRBD1. The CDR3 runs 14 residues. Germline trimming cut 4 bases from V and 2 bases from J; bases unmatched to any gene: 0. Per the germline V gene, CDR1 is SGHRS and CDR2 is YFSETQ. As DNA, the CDR3 is TGCGCCAGCAGCCAGGGGGCTGGGGCCAACGTCCTGACTTTC. It codes for CASSQGAGANVLTF. The variable domain in full, completed from reference TRBV5-1 and TRBJ2-6, reads KAGVTQTPRYLIKTRGQQVTLSCSPISGHRSVSWYQQTPGQGLQFLFEYFSETQRNKGNFPGRFSGRQFSNSRSEMNVSTLELGDSALYLCASSQGAGANVLTFGAGSRLTVL.

By share, this clonotype counts as medium-sized. The library was built for alpha chains, so this beta chain is an off-target read and its size means little. CDR3 bases: TGTGCCAGCTTCCCTGACAGCGAAGAGACCCAGTACTTC. It is translated as CASFPDSEETQYF. The rearrangement uses TRBV18 and TRBJ2-5, with a tentative D call TRBD1 (5 bases). The CDR3 loop spans 13 amino acids. V lost 7 bases, J lost 3 bases, and 12 bases lay in between. CDR1 and CDR2 from the germline V gene are KGHSH and LQKENI.

This clonotype is categorized as medium-sized. This beta chain is a stray read from a library made for alpha chains; its abundance is not meaningful. This rearrangement joins TRBV7-2 to TRBJ2-4; D unclear. The CDR3 has 14 residues. Germline V CDR1 and CDR2: SGHTA, FQGNSA. Trimming left V 1 base short and J 7 bases short, with 11 bases between. CDR3 DNA: TGTGCCAGCAGCTTAGATAGGGTTTTGAACATTCAGTACTTC. This encodes CASSLDRVLNIQYF.

Note on this clonotype: Because the library targeted alpha chains, this beta chain is an off-target read whose size means little. V gene TRBV6-5 combines with J gene TRBJ2-7; D is ambiguous. The germline CDR1 and CDR2 sequences are MNHEY and SVGAGI. The CDR3 contains 13 residues. V lost 4 bases and J 2 bases, leaving 9 bases between the germline ends. This CDR3 is CASSSSKAYEQYF. DNA of the CDR3: TGTGCCAGCAGTTCCTCGAAGGCCTACGAGCAGTACTTC.

The table lists this clonotype with many counts. For a library built for alpha chains, this beta chain is a stray read; little rests on its size. The rearrangement uses TRBV3-1 and TRBJ1-6; D is uncertain. CDR1 and CDR2 from the germline V gene are LGHDT and YNNKEL (reference sequence). V lost 4 bases and J lost 3, with 13 bases in between. The CDR3 is made up of 16 amino acids. The CDR3 nucleotides read TGTGCCAGCAGCCCCGACGCGACTCTCTATAATTCACCCCTCCACTTT. Translation: CASSPDATLYNSPLHF.

This clonotype came up many times. Because the library targeted alpha chains, this beta chain is an off-target read whose size means little. CDR3 DNA: TGCGCCAGCAGCTTGGAGCTGGGAGGTGGTGAAAAACTGTTTTTT. As protein: CASSLELGGGEKLFF. The chain combines TRBV5-1 with TRBJ1-4, with D hard to call. Germline V gives CDR1 SGHRS, CDR2 YFSETQ. The CDR3 covers 15 residues. Trimming shortened V by 0 bases and J by 7 bases, and 13 bases separated the two germline ends.

By proportion, this clonotype is medium-sized. A library made for alpha chains picked up this beta chain off target, so its size means little. J is TRBJ2-5 and V is TRBV20-1, with D possibly being TRBD2 (5 bases). Germline V CDR1 and CDR2: DFQATT, SNEGSKA (reference sequence). This CDR3 is 15 amino acids long. V shed 4 bases and J shed 1 base, with 16 bases lying between them. CDR3 coding DNA: TGCAGTGCTATGAGAGAGGGTGGGAGCCAAGAGACCCAGTACTTC. It is translated as CSAMREGGSQETQYF.

By its share, this clonotype is medium-sized (0.01 to 0.1%). The library was prepared for alpha chains; this beta chain is a stray read, so its frequency means little. The chain uses TRBV4-2 and TRBJ2-7, with 7 bases matching TRBD2. V shed 2 bases, J shed 2 bases, and the junction held 6 bases outside the gene matches. This CDR3 contains 15 residues. CDR1 and CDR2 from the germline V gene are LGHNA and YNFKEQ. CDR3 nucleotide sequence: TGTGCCAGCAGCCAATGGGCTAGCGGTGCCTACGAGCAGTACTTC. It codes for CASSQWASGAYEQYF.

This clonotype was counted at least ten times. Because the library targeted alpha chains, this beta chain is an off-target read whose size means little. J is TRBJ2-7 and V is TRBV6-1; tentatively, D is TRBD1 or TRBD2 (6 bases each). Trimming shortened V by 7 bases and J by 1 base, and 14 bases separated the two germline ends. The CDR3 loop spans 14 amino acids. Per germline, CDR1 MNHNS and CDR2 SASEGT. CDR3 sequence reads: CASTWRDTSYEQYF. Here the CDR3 DNA reads TGTGCCAGCACGTGGAGGGACACTTCCTACGAGCAGTACTTC.

About this clonotype itself: Since it is a stray read in a library aimed at alpha chains, this beta chain has a size that is not meaningful. The V and J genes are TRBV29-1 and TRBJ1-1, with 9 positions matching TRBD1. Germline trimming cut 7 bases from V and 3 bases from J; bases unmatched to any gene: 3. Germline V gene data show CDR1 as SQVTM and CDR2 as ANQGSEA. This CDR3 is built from 12 residues. CDR3 DNA sequence: TGCAGCGGGGGACAGGGCTACACTGAAGCTTTCTTT. Protein product: CSGGQGYTEAFF.